This T cell receptor beta chain was recorded in a study of neurological immune-mediated disorders. Study outcomes and limitations: Healthy controls had more TCR clonal expansion than multiple sclerosis, which showed the least, whereas HTLV-1-associated myelopathy showed the most.

CDR1 and CDR2 (germline): SQVTM, ANQGSEA. V lost 4 bases, J lost 2 bases, and 15 bases lay in between. The CDR3 extends over 14 amino acids. With 10-nucleotide random UMIs, 5'RACE was used to make the cDNA. Over 190 million TCR-beta sequences (from 15-18 subjects) were yielded by each sequencing run. MiXCR was run by TCRdb on the 5' RACE reads, yielding one entry per CDR3 protein. There are more than 45,000 distinct CDR3 sequences in the sample; around a tenth occur only once, and 20% to 25% lies in the top ten. Libraries used 2 million unsorted PBMCs kept frozen in RNAlater. Ten or more counts support this clonotype. What it binds is not known.

The chain uses TRBV29-1 and TRBJ2-7; no clear D. Sequencing used PBMCs. This clonotype was obtained from a woman in her thirties or forties with HTLV-1-associated myelopathy (HAM/TSP). CDR3 DNA sequence: TGCAGCGTTGGTTCCCGGGTCGATACCTACGAGCAGTACTTC. Its translation: CSVGSRVDTYEQYF.